The sequence of this T cell receptor (beta chain) was determined in a study of T cell repertoires in cytomegalovirus infection. Study results and limitations: Adding up the frequency of public TCR beta families identified people who carried CMV plus the relevant HLA.

This clonotype was counted ten times or more. What it binds is not known. TCRdb analysed the reads with MiXCR anew, one entry per CDR3 protein. The sample gives 100,000 or so distinct CDR3 sequences, approximately 15% of which show up once; 8% is in the top ten. Between the trimmed V and J ends, which lost 2 bases and 4 bases, there was a span of 9 bases. This CDR3 contains 15 residues. Germline CDR1 reads SGHTA; CDR2 reads FQGTGA. The sequenced sample consisted of PBMCs. The rearrangement joins TRBV7-3 to TRBJ2-6; D uncertain. The sequence was obtained from a human donor in good health (CMV status not recorded). Some clones in this sample may be carry-over from other donors' samples. CDR3 sequence (DNA): TGTGCCAGCAGCTTAGCGACCTCCGGGGCCAACGTCCTGACTTTC. It codes for CASSLATSGANVLTF.